These T cell receptor beta chains were read from a single sample in a study of blood T cells in healthy people across ages. TCRdb reprocessed the 5' RACE reads via MiXCR and lists one record per CDR3 protein. Seen here are 1.4 million or so distinct CDR3 sequences, around 40% observed once, and the top ten hold about 4%. The sequenced sample consisted of blood. These TCRs come from a woman between 18 and 29 years old in good health. Both conserved end residues are part of each CDR3. A D gene is named only where the DNA matches it firmly. Some rows have no size entry. The others give once, few or many, or a class for an expanded clone.

d_gene: TRBD1; abundance: -; v_gene: TRBV5-1; j_gene: TRBJ2-6; CDR3nt: TGCGCCAGCAGCCCGACCCTTCTCGGACAGGGAACCGGGGCCAACGGCCTGACTTTC; CDR3aa: CASSPTLLGQGTGANGLTF
d_gene: TRBD2; abundance: -; v_gene: TRBV4-2; j_gene: TRBJ2-1; CDR3nt: TGTGCCAGCAGCCAGCGGCTAGCGGGAGGGAGCGATGAGCAGTTCTTC; CDR3aa: CASSQRLAGGSDEQFF
d_gene: -; abundance: -; v_gene: TRBV12-3/TRBV12-4; j_gene: TRBJ2-2; CDR3nt: TGTGCCAGCAGTTTATTCTGGGTCAGGGGTCGTTCCGGGGAGCTGTTTTTT; CDR3aa: CASSLFWVRGRSGELFF
d_gene: TRBD2; abundance: -; v_gene: TRBV9; j_gene: TRBJ2-5; CDR3nt: TGTGCCAGCAGCGTAGCCATCGGGATGACTAGCGGGGAGACCCAGTACTTC; CDR3aa: CASSVAIGMTSGETQYF
d_gene: TRBD2; abundance: few; v_gene: TRBV4-1; j_gene: TRBJ2-1; CDR3nt: TGCGCCAGCAGCCAAGATCGTGCGGGACTAGCAACCAATGAGCAGTTCTTC; CDR3aa: CASSQDRAGLATNEQFF
d_gene: -; abundance: -; v_gene: TRBV6-6; j_gene: TRBJ1-6; CDR3nt: TGTGCCAGCAACCCCGGGACCTATTCACCCCTCCACTTT; CDR3aa: CASNPGTYSPLHF
d_gene: TRBD1; abundance: -; v_gene: TRBV11-2; j_gene: TRBJ1-5; CDR3nt: TGTGCCAGCAGAGACAGGGTTTGGTGGAATCAGCCCCAGCATTTT; CDR3aa: CASRDRVWWNQPQHF
d_gene: -; abundance: -; v_gene: TRBV4-3; j_gene: TRBJ1-2; CDR3nt: TGCGCCAGCAGCCAAGAGACGGCCGCCTATGGCTACACCTTC; CDR3aa: CASSQETAAYGYTF
d_gene: TRBD1; abundance: -; v_gene: TRBV7-8; j_gene: TRBJ2-1; CDR3nt: TGTGCCAGCAGCGAACAGGGGGTTCTCTACAATGAGCAGTTCTTC; CDR3aa: CASSEQGVLYNEQFF
d_gene: TRBD1; abundance: few; v_gene: TRBV4-1; j_gene: TRBJ2-7; CDR3nt: TGCGCCAGCAGCCAAGATCCGGGACAGGGCCACGAGCAGTACTTC; CDR3aa: CASSQDPGQGHEQYF
d_gene: -; abundance: -; v_gene: TRBV4-3; j_gene: TRBJ2-3; CDR3nt: TGCGCCAGCAGCCAAGGAGTAGCGGCGAGCACAGATACGCAGTATTTT; CDR3aa: CASSQGVAASTDTQYF
d_gene: -; abundance: -; v_gene: TRBV20-1; j_gene: TRBJ1-4; CDR3nt: TGCAGTGCTACAAGGGATGAAAAACTGTTTTTT; CDR3aa: CSATRDEKLFF
d_gene: -; abundance: -; v_gene: TRBV11-2; j_gene: TRBJ2-4; CDR3nt: TGTGCCAGCAGCGCTGCGGGACAGTTCAAAAACATTCAGTACTTC; CDR3aa: CASSAAGQFKNIQYF
d_gene: TRBD2; abundance: -; v_gene: TRBV6-1; j_gene: TRBJ2-1; CDR3nt: TGTGCCAGCAGTACAGCGGGGTACAATGAGCAGTTCTTC; CDR3aa: CASSTAGYNEQFF
d_gene: TRBD2; abundance: -; v_gene: TRBV11-2; j_gene: TRBJ2-7; CDR3nt: TGTGCCAGCAGCCCGTTAGCCGGGACTAACTCCTACAATGAGCAGTACTTC; CDR3aa: CASSPLAGTNSYNEQYF
d_gene: -; abundance: few; v_gene: TRBV7-9; j_gene: TRBJ2-3; CDR3nt: TGTGCCAGCAGCTTAGTACTAGCCCTAGATACGCAGTATTTT; CDR3aa: CASSLVLALDTQYF
d_gene: -; abundance: -; v_gene: TRBV4-2; j_gene: TRBJ2-5; CDR3nt: TGTGCCAGCAGCCAAGAGAAGGCAAACTCGGGGGAGACCCAGTACTTC; CDR3aa: CASSQEKANSGETQYF
d_gene: TRBD1; abundance: -; v_gene: TRBV29-1; j_gene: TRBJ2-7; CDR3nt: TGCAGCGAGCCATTTGTCCGGGACAGAACCTACGAGCAGTACTTC; CDR3aa: CSEPFVRDRTYEQYF
d_gene: -; abundance: -; v_gene: TRBV20-1; j_gene: TRBJ2-5; CDR3nt: TGCAGTGCCCCCCTGACGGACAAGGGTTTTCAAGAGACCCAGTACTTC; CDR3aa: CSAPLTDKGFQETQYF
d_gene: -; abundance: -; v_gene: TRBV5-1; j_gene: TRBJ2-5; CDR3nt: TGCGCCAGCAGAGAGGGGACCCAAGAGACCCAGTACTTC; CDR3aa: CASREGTQETQYF
d_gene: TRBD1; abundance: -; v_gene: TRBV27; j_gene: TRBJ1-5; CDR3nt: TGTGCCAGCAGTTTAAGACAGGGACTGGGCAGGGCGGACAATCAGCCCCAGCATTTT; CDR3aa: CASSLRQGLGRADNQPQHF
d_gene: TRBD1; abundance: few; v_gene: TRBV10-3; j_gene: TRBJ2-1; CDR3nt: TGTGCCATCAGTTCCCTGACAGGGTACAATGAGCAGTTCTTC; CDR3aa: CAISSLTGYNEQFF
d_gene: -; abundance: once; v_gene: TRBV27; j_gene: TRBJ2-7; CDR3nt: TGTGCCAGCAGTGTAGGGTTAGCTCGGTACGAGCAGTACTTC; CDR3aa: CASSVGLARYEQYF
d_gene: -; abundance: few; v_gene: TRBV20-1; j_gene: TRBJ1-2; CDR3nt: TGCAGTGCTAGAGACCCCTGGAGGGGCCGGGGCTACACCTTC; CDR3aa: CSARDPWRGRGYTF
d_gene: -; abundance: -; v_gene: TRBV12-3/TRBV12-4; j_gene: TRBJ2-7; CDR3nt: TGTGCCAGCAGTATCCGTAGTAAGGCGGAGGAGTACTTC; CDR3aa: CASSIRSKAEEYF
d_gene: -; abundance: -; v_gene: TRBV6-5; j_gene: TRBJ1-1; CDR3nt: TGTGCCAGCAGCCAGCGGGTCAGGAACGCTGAAGCTTTCTTT; CDR3aa: CASSQRVRNAEAFF
d_gene: -; abundance: -; v_gene: TRBV29-1; j_gene: TRBJ2-7; CDR3nt: TGCAGCGTTTCTACTCCGAGCTCCTACGAGCAGTACTTC; CDR3aa: CSVSTPSSYEQYF
d_gene: TRBD2; abundance: -; v_gene: TRBV29-1; j_gene: TRBJ2-4; CDR3nt: TGCAGCGTTGATGGACTAGCGGGAGGGAATGGCGAACAGTACTTC; CDR3aa: CSVDGLAGGNGEQYF
d_gene: -; abundance: -; v_gene: TRBV5-1; j_gene: TRBJ1-4; CDR3nt: TGCGCCAGCAGCTCCCTCGAGGCAGGGCATAATGAAAAACTGTTTTTT; CDR3aa: CASSSLEAGHNEKLFF
d_gene: -; abundance: -; v_gene: TRBV7-2; j_gene: TRBJ2-7; CDR3nt: TGTGCCAGCAGCTTAACTTCCTATACAGGCGAGCAGTACTTC; CDR3aa: CASSLTSYTGEQYF
d_gene: TRBD1; abundance: -; v_gene: TRBV28; j_gene: TRBJ2-7; CDR3nt: TGTGCCAGCATCCCGACAGGGGCCGTAACCTACGAGCAGTACTTC; CDR3aa: CASIPTGAVTYEQYF
d_gene: -; abundance: -; v_gene: TRBV7-9; j_gene: TRBJ2-7; CDR3nt: TGTGCCAGCAGCCACAGGGTGAGCTCCTACAATGAGCAGTACTTC; CDR3aa: CASSHRVSSYNEQYF
d_gene: -; abundance: -; v_gene: TRBV15; j_gene: TRBJ2-7; CDR3nt: TGTGCCACCAGCAGTCCCCACTCCTACGAGCAGTACTTC; CDR3aa: CATSSPHSYEQYF
d_gene: TRBD2; abundance: -; v_gene: TRBV6-4; j_gene: TRBJ2-1; CDR3nt: TGTGACAGCAGTACCGGGACTAGCGGGGGGGGCGATGAGCAGTTCTTC; CDR3aa: CDSSTGTSGGGDEQFF
d_gene: -; abundance: -; v_gene: TRBV10-3; j_gene: TRBJ2-3; CDR3nt: TGTGCCATCAGCGAACTAGTAACCGATACGCAGTATTTT; CDR3aa: CAISELVTDTQYF
d_gene: -; abundance: few; v_gene: TRBV4-3; j_gene: TRBJ2-1; CDR3nt: TGCGCCAGCAGCCAAGAACGGTGGGGGGCCTACAATGAGCAGTTCTTC; CDR3aa: CASSQERWGAYNEQFF
d_gene: -; abundance: -; v_gene: TRBV27; j_gene: TRBJ2-7; CDR3nt: TGTGCCAGCTCCCGAAGTGGCGGGCGCTCCTACGAGCAGTACTTC; CDR3aa: CASSRSGGRSYEQYF
d_gene: TRBD1; abundance: few; v_gene: TRBV6-6; j_gene: TRBJ2-7; CDR3nt: TGTGCCAGCAGCCCCCCGGGACAGGGAAACGAGCAGTACTTC; CDR3aa: CASSPPGQGNEQYF
d_gene: -; abundance: -; v_gene: TRBV15; j_gene: TRBJ2-3; CDR3nt: TGTGCCACCAGCCCGTTCGGGGCAGATACGCAGTATTTT; CDR3aa: CATSPFGADTQYF
d_gene: -; abundance: few; v_gene: TRBV2; j_gene: TRBJ2-7; CDR3nt: TGTGCCAGCAGTGAAGCGTTTGGGACCTACGAGCAGTACTTC; CDR3aa: CASSEAFGTYEQYF
d_gene: -; abundance: -; v_gene: TRBV7-9; j_gene: TRBJ1-2; CDR3nt: TGTGCCAGCAGCTTACTCGACAACCCTAACTATGGCTACACCTTC; CDR3aa: CASSLLDNPNYGYTF
d_gene: TRBD2; abundance: few; v_gene: TRBV13; j_gene: TRBJ2-1; CDR3nt: TGTGCCAGCAGTTCAGGCAGCGGGGTATACAATGAGCAGTTCTTC; CDR3aa: CASSSGSGVYNEQFF
d_gene: -; abundance: -; v_gene: TRBV5-1; j_gene: TRBJ2-1; CDR3nt: TGCGCCAGCAGGGTCCAGAACAATGAGCAGTTCTTC; CDR3aa: CASRVQNNEQFF
d_gene: -; abundance: -; v_gene: TRBV7-6; j_gene: TRBJ1-1; CDR3nt: TGTGCCAGCAGCCCGCTCTCTCTTGAAGCTTTCTTT; CDR3aa: CASSPLSLEAFF
d_gene: -; abundance: -; v_gene: TRBV7-2; j_gene: TRBJ2-1; CDR3nt: TGTGCCAGCAGCTCTTACAGGGATCGCAATGAGCAGTTCTTC; CDR3aa: CASSSYRDRNEQFF
d_gene: -; abundance: -; v_gene: TRBV29-1; j_gene: TRBJ1-1; CDR3nt: TGCAGCGTTGAATGGAGCGGTTACGGGAAAGCTTTCTTT; CDR3aa: CSVEWSGYGKAFF